The 9 T cell receptor beta chains below all came from one sample that was sequenced in a study of patients and donors after allogeneic stem cell transplantation. Using its own MiXCR run on the RT-PCR reads, TCRdb lists one record per CDR3 protein. The top ten hold under 6.5% of the sample, which has about a million distinct CDR3 sequences, around 17% seen once. Sequenced material: blood, either unsorted or a sorted T cell fraction (not recorded which). The receptor set was obtained from a human donor who was either an allogeneic HSCT recipient or a stem cell or donor lymphocyte infusion donor (not recorded which). It is not recorded whose cells these are; they may come from a transplant donor.

This clonotype was seen ten or more times. The chain recombines TRBV7-2 with TRBJ2-3; D might be TRBD1 (6 bases). Trimming took off 8 bases at V and 2 bases at J, with 8 bases between the two ends. The CDR3 runs 12 residues. Germline values: CDR1 SGHTA, CDR2 FQGNSA. CDR3 residues: CASGQNTDTQYF. The CDR3 nucleotides are TGTGCCAGCGGACAGAACACAGATACGCAGTATTTT.

The rearrangement joins TRBV5-5 to TRBJ1-4; D ambiguous. The V gene's germline CDR1 is SGHKS and CDR2 YYEKEE (reference sequence). Trimming shortened V by 0 bases and J by 8 bases, and 8 bases separated the two germline ends. CDR3 length equals 13 residues. CDR3 DNA: TGTGCCAGCAGCTTGGCATCTGGGGAAAAACTGTTTTTT. Translated: CASSLASGEKLFF. Looking up the rest from reference TRBV5-5 and TRBJ1-4 gives the full variable domain: DAGVTQSPTHLIKTRGQQVTLRCSPISGHKSVSWYQQVLGQGPQFIFQYYEKEERGRGNFPDRFSARQFPNYSSELNVNALLLGDSALYLCASSLASGEKLFFGSGTQLSVL.

This chain joins TRBV12-3 or TRBV12-4 and TRBJ1-6; D not certain. Trimming took off 6 bases at V and 6 bases at J, with 15 bases between the two ends. The CDR3 extends over 15 amino acids. The CDR3 bases are TGTGCCAGCAGCCCTTTTGTGGGTGCTAATTCACCCCTCCACTTT. Amino acid sequence: CASSPFVGANSPLHF.

This clonotype was observed a handful of times. The chain has TRBV6-1 and TRBJ1-2; possibly TRBD1 for D (6 bases). The germline V gene has CDR1 MNHNS and CDR2 SASEGT. CDR3 size: 14 residues. V lost 7 bases and J 2 bases, leaving 14 bases between the germline ends. This CDR3 is CASTRGQPNYGYTF. CDR3 nucleotides: TGTGCCAGCACCAGAGGACAGCCAAACTATGGCTACACCTTC.

This clonotype was counted ten times or more. V and J are TRBV5-1 and TRBJ1-1; D is perhaps TRBD1 (6 bases). The CDR3 sequence is 15 residues long. Germline V gene sequence: CDR1 SGHRS, CDR2 YFSETQ. Trimming took off 4 bases at V and 1 base at J, with 14 bases between the two ends. CDR3 loop: CASSATGYGNTEAFF. DNA for the CDR3: TGCGCCAGCAGCGCAACAGGGTACGGGAACACTGAAGCTTTCTTT. The complete variable domain, with remaining parts taken from reference TRBV5-1 and TRBJ1-1, reads KAGVTQTPRYLIKTRGQQVTLSCSPISGHRSVSWYQQTPGQGLQFLFEYFSETQRNKGNFPGRFSGRQFSNSRSEMNVSTLELGDSALYLCASSATGYGNTEAFFGQGTRLTVV.

This clonotype was detected a few times. The V call is TRBV4-2, the J call TRBJ2-7; 8 bases line up with TRBD2. The CDR3 spans 14 residues. The germline CDR1 and CDR2 sequences are LGHNA and YNFKEQ. V gave up 4 bases and J gave up 3 bases; unmatched junction bases: 5. The CDR3 region is CASSPGTSNYEQYF. The CDR3 DNA is TGTGCCAGCAGCCCCGGGACTAGTAACTACGAGCAGTACTTC.

V usage is TRBV10-3 and J usage is TRBJ1-2, with unresolved D. CDR3 size: 13 residues. Germline loops: CDR1 ENHRY, CDR2 SYGVKD. Trimming left V 5 bases short and J 0 bases short, with 7 bases between. CDR3 protein: CAISLESNYGYTF. Here the CDR3 DNA reads TGTGCCATCAGTCTAGAGTCTAACTATGGCTACACCTTC.

This clonotype was seen repeatedly, ten times or more. The gene calls are TRBV29-1 and TRBJ2-1; D is possibly TRBD1 (6 bases). CDR1 SQVTM and CDR2 ANQGSEA come from the germline V gene. V was pared by 6 bases and J by 4 bases, with 10 bases between. The CDR3 totals 12 residues. CDR3 nucleotide sequence: TGCAGCGTGCCCAGGGGTTACAATGAGCAGTTCTTC. The encoded protein is CSVPRGYNEQFF.

The sample holds a few counts of this clonotype. The CDR3 is CASSPTGGESNQPQHF. CDR3 in DNA: TGCGCCAGCAGCCCAACAGGGGGCGAGAGCAATCAGCCCCAGCATTTT. The rearrangement joins TRBV4-1 to TRBJ1-5; TRBD1 aligns across 9 bases. Per germline, CDR1 MGHRA and CDR2 YSYEKL. This CDR3 spans 16 amino acids. With V trimmed by 4 bases and J by 1 base, 5 bases remained unmatched.